These T cell receptor beta chains were read from a single sample in a study of blood T cell repertoires in COVID-19. Some clones are missing from TCRdb's copy, which holds only in-frame ones; the method was immunoSEQ multiplex PCR. The data show about 55,000 clones, around 80% seen once. The sequencing sample was made of peripheral blood. These receptors were taken from a human donor in a cohort sampled during active or convalescent COVID-19. Each CDR3 is given with its conserved first and last residue. A D gene is named only where the DNA matches it firmly. Rows give clone size only sometimes, using once, few, many, or a class for an expanded clone.

j_call	d_call	clone_size	v_call	cdr3_nt	cdr3_aa
TRBJ1-4	NA	NA	TRBV18	TGTGCCAGCTCAGCGCGACAGTCTCCGGGTGAAAAACTGTTTTTT	CASSARQSPGEKLFF
TRBJ1-2	TRBD1	NA	TRBV19	TGTGCCAGTAGTCGATGGACAGGGGAAGGCTACACCTTC	CASSRWTGEGYTF
TRBJ1-2	NA	once	TRBV7-9	TGTGCCAGCAGCTTAGCGAGGGACTATGGCTACACCTTC	CASSLARDYGYTF
TRBJ1-4	TRBD1	NA	TRBV5-6	TGTGCCAGCAGCACCGGGACAGAGCCTTCTCATGAAAAACTGTTTTTT	CASSTGTEPSHEKLFF
TRBJ1-1	NA	NA	TRBV5-1	TGCGCCAGCAGCTATACAGGGAACACTGAAGCTTTCTTT	CASSYTGNTEAFF
TRBJ2-2	TRBD2	NA	TRBV11-1	TGTGCCAGCAGCTTTTCGGGACTAGCGAACACCGGGGAGCTGTTTTTT	CASSFSGLANTGELFF
TRBJ1-2	NA	NA	TRBV3-1/TRBV3-2	TGTGCCAGCAGCCTTAAGGGACACCACTATGGCTACACCTTC	CASSLKGHHYGYTF
TRBJ2-4	NA	NA	TRBV24-1	TGTGCCACCAGTGATTTTCGGACAGACCCTGGCGCCAAAAACATTCAGTACTTC	CATSDFRTDPGAKNIQYF
TRBJ2-7	TRBD2	once	TRBV13	TGTGCCAGCAGCAAGGGACTAGCGGGGATTAACGAGCAGTACTTC	CASSKGLAGINEQYF
TRBJ2-5	TRBD2	NA	TRBV7-3	TGTGCCAGCAGCCCGGGACTAGCGGGGGGGCAGGAGACCCAGTACTTC	CASSPGLAGGQETQYF
TRBJ2-7	TRBD2	NA	TRBV7-9	TGTGCCAGCAGCCCGAGGGCGGGGGGCTACTACGAGCAGTACTTC	CASSPRAGGYYEQYF
TRBJ2-1	TRBD2	few	TRBV4-3	TGCGCCAGCAGCCAAGATGGGAGCGGGGGGGATGATGAGCAGTTCTTC	CASSQDGSGGDDEQFF
TRBJ1-2	NA	NA	TRBV6-4	TGTGCCAGCAGTGACTCCGCGGCAGCATCCTATGGCTACACCTTC	CASSDSAAASYGYTF
TRBJ2-5	TRBD2	NA	TRBV7-9	TGTGCCAGCAGCCTCGAACCACGCTGGGGGAGGGGAGAGACCCAGTACTTC	CASSLEPRWGRGETQYF
TRBJ2-7	NA	NA	TRBV14	TGTGCCAGCAGCCCGAGTTTCGACGAGCAGTACTTC	CASSPSFDEQYF
TRBJ2-7	NA	NA	TRBV2	TGTGCCAGCAGCCCGACGGCGGGGGAGCAGTACTTC	CASSPTAGEQYF
TRBJ1-5	TRBD1	NA	TRBV6-5	TGTGCCAGCAGTTCTCGGACAGGGGAGCAGCCCCAGCATTTT	CASSSRTGEQPQHF
TRBJ2-3	TRBD2	NA	TRBV7-9	TGTGCCAGCAGCCCCGGACTAGCGGGGTCAGATACGCAGTATTTT	CASSPGLAGSDTQYF
TRBJ1-4	TRBD1	NA	TRBV3-1/TRBV3-2	TGTGCCAGCAGCCAACGGGACAGGAGAACAACTAATGAAAAACTGTTTTTT	CASSQRDRRTTNEKLFF
TRBJ1-1	NA	NA	TRBV6-5	TGTGCCAGTCGGCCCGGAGTGGCAGCTGAAGCTTTCTTT	CASRPGVAAEAFF
TRBJ1-1	TRBD1	once	TRBV19	TGTGCCAGTAGTAACCAGGGGGCTGGGACTGAAGCTTTCTTT	CASSNQGAGTEAFF
TRBJ2-5	TRBD2	few	TRBV11-1	TGTGCCAGCAGCTTAACTAGCGGGGGACAAGAGACCCAGTACTTC	CASSLTSGGQETQYF
TRBJ2-5	NA	few	TRBV24-1	TGTGCCACCAGTGATACGACAGGAGGAGAGACCCAGTACTTC	CATSDTTGGETQYF
TRBJ2-2	NA	once	TRBV7-2	TGTGCCAGCAGCTTAGTACGACAGGACACCGGGGAGCTGTTTTTT	CASSLVRQDTGELFF
TRBJ2-7	TRBD2	NA	TRBV28	TGTGCCAGCAGTTTAGGGGTAGCGGGGGCCACCTACGAGCAGTACTTC	CASSLGVAGATYEQYF
TRBJ2-2	NA	NA	TRBV5-4	TGTGCCAGCAGCTTGGGGGGCGCTCGGGGGGCACCGAACACCGGGGAGCTGTTTTTT	CASSLGGARGAPNTGELFF
TRBJ2-3	TRBD1	NA	TRBV28	TGTGCCAGCAGTTTGATCGGGACAGACAGCACAGATACGCAGTATTTT	CASSLIGTDSTDTQYF
TRBJ1-4	TRBD1	NA	TRBV6-5	TGTGCCAGCAGCCGACAGGGTACTAATGAAAAACTGTTTTTT	CASSRQGTNEKLFF
TRBJ2-7	NA	many	TRBV6-5	TGTGCCAGCAGAGACTACTACGAGCAGTACTTC	CASRDYYEQYF
TRBJ2-2	NA	few	TRBV18	TGTGCCAGCTCACCTGCTGCGACCGGGGAGCTGTTTTTT	CASSPAATGELFF
TRBJ2-5	NA	NA	TRBV5-1	TGCGCCAGCAGCCGGGGACTTCAAGAGACCCAGTACTTC	CASSRGLQETQYF
TRBJ2-5	NA	NA	TRBV7-6	TGTGCCAGCAGCTTAGCACAGATAAAAGAGACCCAGTACTTC	CASSLAQIKETQYF
TRBJ2-7	TRBD1	NA	TRBV6-5	TGTGCCAGCAACTTTGGGACAGGAAAGTACGAGCAGTACTTC	CASNFGTGKYEQYF
TRBJ1-4	NA	NA	TRBV6-1	TGTGCCAGCAGTGAATCCCGAGGAGGATCAGAAAAACTGTTTTTT	CASSESRGGSEKLFF
TRBJ2-3	TRBD2	once	TRBV5-1	TGCGCCAGCAGCCTAGGGACTAGCGGGGGCAGAACAGATACGCAGTATTTT	CASSLGTSGGRTDTQYF
TRBJ2-1	TRBD2	NA	TRBV6-2/TRBV6-3	TGTGCCAGCAGTCAATTAGCGGGGGGCCTGTCTGAGCAGTTCTTC	CASSQLAGGLSEQFF
TRBJ1-1	NA	NA	TRBV12-3/TRBV12-4	TGTGCCAGCAGTTTGGTCCGGACTGAAGCTTTCTTT	CASSLVRTEAFF
TRBJ1-3	TRBD1	once	TRBV7-2	TGTGCCAGCAGCTTAGTCTGGACAGGTGGAAACACCATATATTTT	CASSLVWTGGNTIYF
TRBJ2-3	NA	NA	TRBV7-2	TGTGCCAGCAGCCCTCGGGACACCTCCCCCCGGGATACGCAGTATTTT	CASSPRDTSPRDTQYF
TRBJ2-3	TRBD2	once	TRBV19	TGTGCCAGTAGTATAAGGGCGGGGGGTGCAGATACGCAGTATTTT	CASSIRAGGADTQYF
TRBJ1-5	NA	NA	TRBV30	TGTGCCTGGAGTGTAAGGGAGGATCAGCCCCAGCATTTT	CAWSVREDQPQHF
TRBJ1-1	NA	NA	TRBV18	TGTGCCAGCTCACCGAGTTTCATGAACACTGAAGCTTTCTTT	CASSPSFMNTEAFF
TRBJ2-5	TRBD2	NA	TRBV11-2	TGTGCCAGCAGCTTACAGCTAGCGGGGGGTAGGGAGACCCAGTACTTC	CASSLQLAGGRETQYF
TRBJ1-2	NA	NA	TRBV7-2	TGTGCCAGCAGCCCCCAGTCTAACTATGGCTACACCTTC	CASSPQSNYGYTF
TRBJ1-2	TRBD1	NA	TRBV6-1	TGTGCCAGCAGTGAAAAAGGACAGGGGAGCGCCAACTATGGCTACACCTTC	CASSEKGQGSANYGYTF
TRBJ2-4	NA	NA	TRBV7-2	TGTGCCAGCAGTCCGCCGGGGGGCCAGGCCAAAAACATTCAGTACTTC	CASSPPGGQAKNIQYF
TRBJ2-7	TRBD2	NA	TRBV6-6	TGTGCCAGCACCTTAATCGGGACTAGCGGGAGTGAGCAGTACTTC	CASTLIGTSGSEQYF
TRBJ2-1	TRBD2	NA	TRBV6-2/TRBV6-3	TGTGCCAGCAGTCGTTTGGCGGGGGGGCAATACAATGAGCAGTTCTTC	CASSRLAGGQYNEQFF
TRBJ1-6	TRBD1	once	TRBV2	TGTGCCAGCAGTGGGGGACAGGGGCATTCACCCCTCCACTTT	CASSGGQGHSPLHF
TRBJ1-1	NA	NA	TRBV7-2	TGTGCCAGCTCGGGGGTGCCTTTGAACACTGAAGCTTTCTTT	CASSGVPLNTEAFF
TRBJ2-7	NA	NA	TRBV30	TGTGCCTGGGACTCAGGACAAGGAAGATCCTACGAGCAGTACTTC	CAWDSGQGRSYEQYF
TRBJ1-5	NA	NA	TRBV30	TGTGCCTGGGAGAGCAGGGAGGGTCAGCCCCAGCATTTT	CAWESREGQPQHF
TRBJ2-1	TRBD2	NA	TRBV9	TGTGCCAGCAGCGTCGGGACTAGCGGGATCAATGAGCAGTTCTTC	CASSVGTSGINEQFF
TRBJ2-3	TRBD1	NA	TRBV27	TGTGCCAGCAGTTCCCGGGACAGGCCCAATACGCAGTATTTT	CASSSRDRPNTQYF